Included here is one T cell receptor (beta chain) sequence, with context. The data derive from a study of shared clonotypes between healthy human individuals. Turning to the study itself: Per donor, three plates held CD4 naive cells, three held CD4 memory, two held CD8 naive and one held CD8 memory.

CDR3 size: 15 residues. V lost 7 bases, J lost 6 bases, and 21 bases lay in between. In germline, CDR1 is SNHLY, CDR2 FYNNEI. The repertoire was sequenced with immunoSEQ multiplex PCR; TCRdb's copy has only in-frame clones and lacks some. The data show around 2.3 million clones, under 97% seen once. The sequenced material came from naive CD4+ T cells sorted from blood. Specified subset: CD45RA+ positively selected. The TCR sequence derives from a man aged 18 to 30 in good health. The chain recombines TRBV2 with TRBJ1-1; unclear D gene. CDR3 sequence: CASIPIFPQTAEAFF. The CDR3 nucleotides are TGTGCCAGCATTCCCATCTTCCCCCAAACGGCTGAAGCTTTCTTT.